Listed here are 26 T cell receptor beta chains from one sample, sequenced in a study of siplizumab effects on memory and regulatory T cells. Clones were sequenced by immunoSEQ multiplex PCR, and TCRdb holds only the in-frame ones, with some missing. The sample gives some 100,000 clones, around 90% of which show up once; around 0.73% is in the top ten. Sequencing was done on a sample of Tregs sorted from blood. All receptors come from a human donor in good health.

This chain joins TRBV4-1 and TRBJ2-7; D call uncertain. From germline, CDR1 is MGHRA and CDR2 YSYEKL. Between the trimmed V and J ends, which lost 1 base and 3 bases, there was a span of 16 bases. CDR3 size: 16 residues. CDR3 bases: TGCGCCAGCAGCCAAGCAACGGGCCACTCCGACTACGAGCAGTACTTC. Protein sequence: CASSQATGHSDYEQYF.

This clone is a singleton in its sample. V is TRBV18 and J is TRBJ1-2; tentatively, D is TRBD1 (5 bases). This CDR3 contains 14 residues. The germline gives CDR1 KGHSH, CDR2 LQKENI. With 3 bases removed from V and 6 bases from J, the gap between germline ends came to 14 bases. The CDR3 reads CASSPSGGADGYTF. The CDR3 DNA reads as TGTGCCAGCTCACCTTCAGGAGGGGCAGATGGCTACACCTTC.

This sequence joins TRBV7-3 and TRBJ2-5; TRBD2 is a possible D gene (6 bases). V was clipped by 5 bases and J by 2 bases, with 12 bases between them. The CDR3 extends over 14 amino acids. Germline V CDR1 and CDR2: SGHTA, FQGTGA. CDR3 sequence (DNA): TGTGCCAGCAGCCCATGGGACTTTCAAGAGACCCAGTACTTC. Protein sequence: CASSPWDFQETQYF. Based on the CDR3 plus reference TRBV7-3 and TRBJ2-5, the full variable domain is GAGVSQTPSNKVTEKGKYVELRCDPISGHTALYWYRQSLGQGPEFLIYFQGTGAADDSGLPNDRFFAVRPEGSVSTLKIQRTERGDSAVYLCASSPWDFQETQYFGPGTRLLVL.

The J gene is TRBJ1-2, the V gene TRBV19; TRBD1 agrees at 10 bases. Germline V gene data show CDR1 as LNHDA and CDR2 as SQIVND (reference sequence). CDR3 size: 13 residues. V trimming: 8 bases; J trimming: 6 bases; junction bases outside the gene matches: 6. The CDR3 DNA follows: TGTGCCAGTCTTGACAGGGGGCTCCATGGCTACACCTTC. Translating it yields CASLDRGLHGYTF.

This chain connects TRBV11-3 to TRBJ2-3; TRBD1 matches 12 bases. This CDR3 has 15 amino acids. The germline V gene has CDR1 SGHNT and CDR2 YENEEA. Losses at the gene ends were 6 bases for V and 4 bases for J; bases not matched to a gene: 5. The CDR3 sequence: CASSRDRGLADTQYF. The CDR3 bases are TGTGCCAGCAGTCGGGACAGGGGGCTTGCAGATACGCAGTATTTT.

V usage is TRBV9 and J usage is TRBJ1-2; D is perhaps TRBD1 (5 bases). The germline CDR1 and CDR2 sequences are SGDLS and YYNGEE. The V and J ends lost 4 bases and 5 bases respectively, with 12 bases between them. This CDR3 spans 13 amino acids. In nucleotides, the CDR3 is TGTGCCAGCAGCCTAGACAGAAAGTATGGCTACACCTTC. This gives the protein CASSLDRKYGYTF.

The chain links TRBV5-6 to TRBJ2-1; D might be TRBD2 (6 bases). The germline gives CDR1 SGHDT, CDR2 YYEEEE. The CDR3 is made up of 13 amino acids. V lost 0 bases and J lost 15, with 16 bases in between. As DNA, the CDR3 is TGTGCCAGCAGCTTGGGGGACTTGACCCTCGGGTTCTTC. This codes for CASSLGDLTLGFF.

The count of this clone is one. The chain links TRBV6-1 to TRBJ2-7; D is unresolved. The ends were cut back, 5 bases at V and 1 base at J, with 6 bases in the middle. Germline CDR1 reads MNHNS; CDR2 reads SASEGT. CDR3 size: 12 residues. The CDR3 DNA reads TGTGCCAGCAGTTTGGGGTCCTACGAGCAGTACTTC. It codes for CASSLGSYEQYF.

The V gene is TRBV6-4, the J gene TRBJ1-2; D gene ambiguous. The CDR3 runs to 13 residues. The germline V gene has CDR1 MRHNA and CDR2 SNTAGT. V lost 2 bases and J 8 bases, leaving 12 bases between the germline ends. CDR3 protein: CASSDELFRGYTF. CDR3 bases: TGTGCCAGCAGTGACGAGTTGTTCCGGGGCTACACCTTC.

The count of this clone is one. This rearrangement joins TRBV21-1 to TRBJ2-3; TRBD1 is taken as the D call from the table, unchecked against the DNA. TRBV21-1 is deemed a pseudogene. The CDR3 sequence is 19 residues long. DNA for the CDR3: TGTGCCAGCAGCAAAGCTCCTGGGGCAACAGGGGAAAGGACAGATACGCAGTATTTT. It codes for CASSKAPGATGERTDTQYF.

V usage is TRBV29-1 and J usage is TRBJ2-5, with 7 nucleotides matching TRBD2. The CDR3 totals 15 residues. With V trimmed by 5 bases and J by 2 bases, 11 bases remained unmatched. Germline CDR1 is SQVTM and CDR2 is ANQGSEA. The CDR3 bases are TGCAGCGTTTCGATTGGGACTAATATTCAAGAGACCCAGTACTTC. It translates to CSVSIGTNIQETQYF.

The chain employs TRBV28 and TRBJ1-5; D perhaps matches TRBD1 (6 bases). CDR3 length: 15 residues. Trimming took 4 bases from V and 1 from J, leaving 11 bases between them. Per germline, CDR1 MDHEN and CDR2 SYDVKM. CDR3 coding DNA: TGTGCCAGCAGTTCTTACAGGGTAAGCAATCAGCCCCAGCATTTT. This encodes CASSSYRVSNQPQHF.

Remarks on this clone: An end of the junction does not agree with germline; a read error may underlie this. The J gene is TRBJ1-5, the V gene TRBV2; no firm D call. Germline V gene lookup returns CDR1 SNHLY and CDR2 FYNNEI. This CDR3 has 15 residues. CDR3 coding DNA: TGTGCCAGCGGTGAGGGTGGTAGGGACAATCAGCCCCAGCATTTT. Its translation is CASGEGGRDNQPQHF.

V gene TRBV28 combines with J gene TRBJ1-4; 9 bases are a match to TRBD1. Germline trimming cut 1 base from V and 8 bases from J; bases unmatched to any gene: 2. The V gene's germline CDR1 is MDHEN and CDR2 SYDVKM. This CDR3 has 14 amino acids. CDR3 DNA: TGTGCCAGCAGTTTATTGACAGGGGGAGAAAAACTGTTTTTT. It codes for CASSLLTGGEKLFF.

The chain combines TRBV5-5 with TRBJ2-1, with D unresolved. Trimming removed 2 bases at V and 1 base at J, with 7 bases between. CDR1 is SGHKS, CDR2 YYEKEE, per germline (reference sequence). This CDR3 has 14 residues. The CDR3 region is CASSFGASYNEQFF. Written as DNA, the CDR3 is TGTGCCAGCAGCTTTGGCGCTTCCTACAATGAGCAGTTCTTC.

The chain is built from TRBV5-1 and TRBJ2-3, with D maybe TRBD2 (6 bases). Trimming took 0 bases from V and 0 from J, leaving 11 bases between them. This CDR3 spans 16 amino acids. In germline, CDR1 is SGHRS, CDR2 YFSETQ. In nucleotides, the CDR3 is TGCGCCAGCAGCTTGGTAACCGGGAGTAGCACAGATACGCAGTATTTT. This encodes CASSLVTGSSTDTQYF.

This chain uses TRBV7-8 with TRBJ2-7; TRBD2 aligns across 10 bases. Per germline, CDR1 SGHVS and CDR2 FQNEAQ. Trimming cost V 1 base and J 4 bases; bases outside gene matches: 7. The CDR3 spans 16 residues. The CDR3 DNA follows: TGTGCCAGCAGCTTAGTTGGAGCGGGAGGGGGTTACGAGCAGTACTTC. Its translation: CASSLVGAGGGYEQYF.

The gene calls are TRBV27 and TRBJ2-7, with a possible D match to TRBD1 (6 bases). With 4 bases removed from V and 1 base from J, the gap between germline ends came to 26 bases. This CDR3 region has 19 residues. Per germline, CDR1 MNHEY and CDR2 SMNVEV (reference sequence). The CDR3 bases are TGTGCCAGCAGTTCCTCCGGGGCGGCAGGGGTAGTTCGGTCCTACGAGCAGTACTTC. This gives the protein CASSSSGAAGVVRSYEQYF.

The chain has TRBV28 and TRBJ2-2, with D possibly being TRBD1 or TRBD2 (5 bases each). V was cut by 6 bases and J by 5 bases, with 16 bases left in between. The CDR3 has 15 residues. Germline V CDR1 and CDR2: MDHEN, SYDVKM. The CDR3 bases are TGTGCCAGCAGACCAACCGGGACCATAACCGGGGAGCTGTTTTTT. The encoded protein is CASRPTGTITGELFF.

The rearrangement joins TRBV7-9 to TRBJ2-3; D is unresolved. The germline V and J ends were trimmed by 5 bases and 7 bases, with 7 bases remaining between them. In germline, CDR1 is SEHNR, CDR2 FQNEAQ (reference sequence). This CDR3 is built from 11 residues. CDR3 in amino acids: CASSERHTQYF. In DNA, the CDR3 is TGTGCCAGCAGCGAAAGGCATACGCAGTATTTT.

The chain couples TRBV7-2 to TRBJ2-3; D gene unclear. The CDR3 covers 13 residues. CDR1 and CDR2 (germline): SGHTA, FQGNSA. Deletions cut 5 bases from V and 6 bases from J, with 12 bases between. CDR3 sequence reads: CASSPAGWDTQYF. In DNA form, the CDR3 reads TGTGCCAGCAGCCCCGCCGGGTGGGATACGCAGTATTTT.

The V gene is TRBV5-8, the J gene TRBJ1-4, with TRBD1 matching 9 bases. The CDR3 length is 15 residues. Trimming removed 2 bases from V and 3 bases from J; junction bases left unmatched: 2. Germline V gene lookup returns CDR1 SGHTS and CDR2 YDEGEE. The CDR3 sequence is CASSLQGASNEKLFF. The CDR3, as DNA: TGTGCCAGCAGCTTACAGGGGGCTTCTAATGAAAAACTGTTTTTT.

The rearrangement joins TRBV18 to TRBJ1-4; no clear D. The germline V gene has CDR1 KGHSH and CDR2 LQKENI. The CDR3 runs 17 residues. V was shortened by 1 base and J by 0 bases, with 12 bases between the two germline ends. CDR3 nucleotide sequence: TGTGCCAGCTCACCACAACAGCGGAAGGCAACTAATGAAAAACTGTTTTTT. Its protein is CASSPQQRKATNEKLFF.

The chain carries TRBV28 and TRBJ2-3; TRBD1 aligns across 7 bases. Germline loops: CDR1 MDHEN, CDR2 SYDVKM. The CDR3 spans 18 residues. V lost 5 bases and J lost 3; bases outside the gene matches: 17. The CDR3: CASSRQGARGRSTDTQYF. The CDR3 DNA is TGTGCCAGCAGTAGACAAGGGGCTAGGGGGCGCTCAACAGATACGCAGTATTTT.

Concerning this clone itself: This clone may be a read error of a much larger clone one base away. This sample also contains other DNA sequences that code for the same CDR3. This chain links TRBV5-1 with TRBJ2-4, with 7 bases identical to TRBD1. The CDR3 sequence is 15 residues long. Germline values: CDR1 SGHRS, CDR2 YFSETQ. The junction had 14 bases not matched to a gene; V was cut back by 8 bases and J by 6 bases. The CDR3 DNA reads as TGCGCCAGTAGCCACGACGACAGGGTAGGAAACATTCAGTACTTC. As protein: CASSHDDRVGNIQYF.

This clone was counted between two and nine times. J is TRBJ2-6 and V is TRBV7-3; D is perhaps TRBD1 or TRBD2 (5 bases each). Germline CDR1 and CDR2: SGHTA and FQGTGA. V was cut by 1 base and J by 0 bases, with 7 bases left in between. The CDR3 loop spans 16 amino acids. CDR3 amino acids: CASSLRGNSGANVLTF. The DNA for the CDR3 is TGTGCCAGCAGCTTAAGGGGGAACTCTGGGGCCAACGTCCTGACTTTC.